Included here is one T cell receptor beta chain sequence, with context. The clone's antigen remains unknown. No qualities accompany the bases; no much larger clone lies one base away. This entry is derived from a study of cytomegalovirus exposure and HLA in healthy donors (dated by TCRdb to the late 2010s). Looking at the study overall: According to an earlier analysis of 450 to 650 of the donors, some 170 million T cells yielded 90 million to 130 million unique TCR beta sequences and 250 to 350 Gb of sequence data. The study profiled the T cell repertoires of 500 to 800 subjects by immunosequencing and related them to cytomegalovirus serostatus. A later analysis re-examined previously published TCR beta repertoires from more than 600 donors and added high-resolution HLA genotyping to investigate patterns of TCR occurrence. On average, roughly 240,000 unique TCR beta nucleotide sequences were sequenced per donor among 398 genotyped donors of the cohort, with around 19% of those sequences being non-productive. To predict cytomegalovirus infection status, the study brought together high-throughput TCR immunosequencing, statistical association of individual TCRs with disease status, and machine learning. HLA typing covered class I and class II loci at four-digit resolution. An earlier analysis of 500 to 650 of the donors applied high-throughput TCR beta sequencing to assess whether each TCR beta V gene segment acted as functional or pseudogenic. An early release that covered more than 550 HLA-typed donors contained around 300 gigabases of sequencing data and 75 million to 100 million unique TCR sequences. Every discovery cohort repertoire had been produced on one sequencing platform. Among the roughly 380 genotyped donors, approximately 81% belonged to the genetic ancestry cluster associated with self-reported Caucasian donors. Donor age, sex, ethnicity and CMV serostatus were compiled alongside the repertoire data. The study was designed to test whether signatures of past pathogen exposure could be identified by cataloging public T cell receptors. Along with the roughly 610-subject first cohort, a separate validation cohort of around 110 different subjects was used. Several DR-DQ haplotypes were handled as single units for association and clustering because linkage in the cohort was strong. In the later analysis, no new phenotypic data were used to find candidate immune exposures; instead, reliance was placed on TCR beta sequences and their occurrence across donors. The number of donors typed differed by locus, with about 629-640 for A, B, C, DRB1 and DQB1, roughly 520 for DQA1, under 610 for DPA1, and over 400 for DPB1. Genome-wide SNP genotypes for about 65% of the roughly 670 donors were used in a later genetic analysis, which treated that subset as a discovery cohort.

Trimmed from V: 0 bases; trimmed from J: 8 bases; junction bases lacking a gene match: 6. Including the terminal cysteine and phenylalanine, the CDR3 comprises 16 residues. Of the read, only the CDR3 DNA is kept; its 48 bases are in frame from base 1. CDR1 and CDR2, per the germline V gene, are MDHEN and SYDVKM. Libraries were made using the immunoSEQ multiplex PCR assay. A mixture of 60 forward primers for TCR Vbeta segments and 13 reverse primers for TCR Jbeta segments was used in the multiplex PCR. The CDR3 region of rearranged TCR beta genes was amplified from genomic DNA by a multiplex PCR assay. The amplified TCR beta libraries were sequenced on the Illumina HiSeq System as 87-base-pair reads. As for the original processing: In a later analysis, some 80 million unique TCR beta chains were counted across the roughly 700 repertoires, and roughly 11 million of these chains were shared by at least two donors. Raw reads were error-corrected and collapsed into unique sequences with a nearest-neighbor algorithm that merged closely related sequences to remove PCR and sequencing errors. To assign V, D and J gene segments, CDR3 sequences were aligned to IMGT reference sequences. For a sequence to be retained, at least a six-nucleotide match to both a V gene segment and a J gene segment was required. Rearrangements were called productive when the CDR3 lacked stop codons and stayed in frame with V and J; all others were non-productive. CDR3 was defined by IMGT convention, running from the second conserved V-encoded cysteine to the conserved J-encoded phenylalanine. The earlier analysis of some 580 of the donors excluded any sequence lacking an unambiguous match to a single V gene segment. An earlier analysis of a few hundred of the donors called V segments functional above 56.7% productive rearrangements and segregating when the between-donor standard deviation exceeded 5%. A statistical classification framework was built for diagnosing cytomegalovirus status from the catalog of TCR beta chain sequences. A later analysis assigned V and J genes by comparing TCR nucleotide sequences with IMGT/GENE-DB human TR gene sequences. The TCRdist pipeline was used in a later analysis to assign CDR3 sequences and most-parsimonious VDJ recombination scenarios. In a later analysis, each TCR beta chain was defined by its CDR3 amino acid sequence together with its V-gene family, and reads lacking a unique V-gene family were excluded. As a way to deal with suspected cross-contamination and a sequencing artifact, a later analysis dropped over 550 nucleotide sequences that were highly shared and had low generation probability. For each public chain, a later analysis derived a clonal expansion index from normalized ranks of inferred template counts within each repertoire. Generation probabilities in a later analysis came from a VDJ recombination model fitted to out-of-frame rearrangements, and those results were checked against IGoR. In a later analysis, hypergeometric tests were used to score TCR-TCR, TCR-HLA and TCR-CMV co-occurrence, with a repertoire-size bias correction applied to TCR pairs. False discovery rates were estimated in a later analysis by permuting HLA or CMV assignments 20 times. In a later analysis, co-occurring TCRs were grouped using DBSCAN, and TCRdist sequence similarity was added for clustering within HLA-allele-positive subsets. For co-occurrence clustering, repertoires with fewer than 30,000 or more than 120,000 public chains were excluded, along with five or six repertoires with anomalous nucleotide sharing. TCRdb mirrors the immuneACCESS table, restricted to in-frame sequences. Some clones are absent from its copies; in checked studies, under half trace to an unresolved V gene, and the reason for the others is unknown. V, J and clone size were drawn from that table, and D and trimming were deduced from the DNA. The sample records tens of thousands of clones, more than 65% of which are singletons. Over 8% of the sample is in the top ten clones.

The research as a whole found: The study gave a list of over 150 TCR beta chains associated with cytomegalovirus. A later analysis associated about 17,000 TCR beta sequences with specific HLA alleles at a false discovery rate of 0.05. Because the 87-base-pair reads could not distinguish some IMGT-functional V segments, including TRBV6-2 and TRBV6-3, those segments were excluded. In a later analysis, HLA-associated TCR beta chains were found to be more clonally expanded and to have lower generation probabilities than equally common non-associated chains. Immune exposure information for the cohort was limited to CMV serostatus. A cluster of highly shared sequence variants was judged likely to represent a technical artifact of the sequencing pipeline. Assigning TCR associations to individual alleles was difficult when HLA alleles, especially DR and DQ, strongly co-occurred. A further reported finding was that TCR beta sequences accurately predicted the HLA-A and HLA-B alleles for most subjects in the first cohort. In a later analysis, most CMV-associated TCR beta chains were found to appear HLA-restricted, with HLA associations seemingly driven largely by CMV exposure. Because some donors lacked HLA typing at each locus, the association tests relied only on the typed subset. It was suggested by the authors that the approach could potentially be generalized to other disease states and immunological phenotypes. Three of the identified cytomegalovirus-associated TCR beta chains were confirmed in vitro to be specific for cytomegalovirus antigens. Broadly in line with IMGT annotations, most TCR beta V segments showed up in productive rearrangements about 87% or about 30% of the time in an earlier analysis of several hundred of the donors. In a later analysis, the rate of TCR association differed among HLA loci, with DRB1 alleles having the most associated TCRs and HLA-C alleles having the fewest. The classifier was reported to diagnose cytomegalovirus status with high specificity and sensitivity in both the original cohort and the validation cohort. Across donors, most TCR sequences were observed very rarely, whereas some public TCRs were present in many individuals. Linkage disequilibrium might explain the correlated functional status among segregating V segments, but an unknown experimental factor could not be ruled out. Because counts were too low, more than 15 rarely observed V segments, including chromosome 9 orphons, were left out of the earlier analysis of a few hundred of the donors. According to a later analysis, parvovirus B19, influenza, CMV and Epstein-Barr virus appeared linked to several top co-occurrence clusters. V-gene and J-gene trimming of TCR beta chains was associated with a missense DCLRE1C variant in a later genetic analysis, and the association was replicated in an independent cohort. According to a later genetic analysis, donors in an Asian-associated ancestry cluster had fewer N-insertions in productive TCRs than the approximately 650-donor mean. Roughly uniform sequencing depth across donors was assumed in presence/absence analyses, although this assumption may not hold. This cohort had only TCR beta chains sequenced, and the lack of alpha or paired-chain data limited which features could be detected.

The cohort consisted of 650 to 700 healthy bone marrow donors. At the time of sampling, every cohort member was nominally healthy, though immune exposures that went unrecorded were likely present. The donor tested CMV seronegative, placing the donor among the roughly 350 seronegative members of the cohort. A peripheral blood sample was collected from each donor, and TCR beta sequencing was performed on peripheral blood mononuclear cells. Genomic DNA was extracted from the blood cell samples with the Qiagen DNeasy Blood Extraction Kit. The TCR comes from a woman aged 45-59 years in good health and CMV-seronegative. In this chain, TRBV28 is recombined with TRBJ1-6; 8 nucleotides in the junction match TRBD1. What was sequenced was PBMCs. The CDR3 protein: CASSLWTGATDSPLHF. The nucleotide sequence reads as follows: TGTGCCAGCAGTTTATGGACAGGGGCGACAGATTCACCCCTCCACTTT.